One sample yielded the 6 T cell receptor beta chains listed below, sequenced in a study of CD8+CD57+ T cells in acquired aplastic anemia listed by TCRdb under 2018. Sequencing instrument: Illumina HiSeq 2000. Genomic DNA served as template for TCR beta VDJ combination and CDR3 sequence profiling. The raw public data were reprocessed by TCRdb itself: fastp quality trimming at Q25, MiXCR clonotype calling, in-frame beta chains only. For every CDR3 protein sequence, its rows merge into one entry that carries the most common genes and DNA. The sample profile shows about 270,000 distinct CDR3 sequences; approximately 56% of them were found once. Jointly, the top ten make up 6.5% to 10% of the sample. Sequencing was carried out using sorted CD4+, CD8+, or CD8+CD57+ T cells (not recorded which) from PBMCs. The receptor source for this set is a human donor with severe aplastic anemia or a healthy control (not recorded which).

In the case of this clonotype: A read error may be the cause here, since a much bigger clone is one base away. The chain joins TRBV12-3 or TRBV12-4 to TRBJ2-2; the D is unclear. There are 12 residues in the CDR3. CDR3 residues: CTSSKLPGELFF. The CDR3 DNA follows: TGTACCAGCAGTAAATTGCCGGGGGAGCTGTTTTTT.

This clonotype was counted at least ten times. Here the CDR3 DNA reads TGTGCCAGCAGCCTACGGGACAGTGAAGACGAGCAGTACTTC. Translated, it gives CASSLRDSEDEQYF. The chain has TRBV7-9 and TRBJ2-7; 7 bases map to TRBD1. Per the germline V gene, CDR1 is SEHNR and CDR2 is FQNEAQ (reference sequence). This CDR3 region has 14 residues. The J segment lost 5 bases and the V segment lost 5 bases, leaving 9 bases of the junction unmatched.

At least ten counts were recorded for this clonotype. The chain links TRBV20-1 to TRBJ1-2; tentative D call: TRBD1 (5 bases). Between the trimmed V and J ends, which lost 1 base and 3 bases, there was a span of 15 bases. This CDR3 contains 15 residues. Germline V lookup: CDR1 DFQATT, CDR2 SNEGSKA (reference sequence). CDR3 protein: CSARGGSPGDYGYTF. Here the CDR3 DNA reads TGCAGTGCTAGAGGGGGCAGTCCGGGAGACTATGGCTACACCTTC.

This clonotype was seen more than once but under ten times. At one end, the junction sequence differs from germline, possibly due to a read error. The rearrangement uses TRBV18 and TRBJ2-7, with D possibly matching TRBD2 (6 bases). In germline, CDR1 is KGHSH, CDR2 LQKENI. The CDR3 covers 15 residues. CDR3 sequence (DNA): TGTGCCAGCTCACCATCAATCCTGGGACTCTACGAGCAGTGCTTC. It is translated as CASSPSILGLYEQCF.

This clonotype was counted a few times. The chain joins TRBV20-1 to TRBJ2-3; 7 nucleotides match TRBD2. Germline V lookup: CDR1 DFQATT, CDR2 SNEGSKA (reference sequence). J lost 2 bases, V lost 5 bases, and 7 bases had no gene match. CDR3 size: 14 residues. The CDR3 reads CSAARDYNTDTQYF. CDR3 sequence (DNA): TGCAGTGCTGCTAGGGACTACAACACAGATACGCAGTATTTT.

The rearrangement links TRBV6-6 to TRBJ2-7; D is possibly TRBD1 (5 bases). The CDR3 is made up of 12 amino acids. Germline V CDR1 and CDR2: MNHNY, SVGAGI (reference sequence). V was shortened by 7 bases and J by 7 bases, with 14 bases between the two germline ends. CDR3 DNA sequence: TGTGCCAGCACGGCAGGGAAGAGAGAGCAGTACTTC. It specifies CASTAGKREQYF.